This T cell receptor beta chain is from a study of blood T cell repertoires in COVID-19. Looking at the study overall: The analysed material was cDNA or gDNA that came from T cells, B-cell-depleted T cells, or PBMCs.

Assignments of participants to cohorts depended upon their own reported clinical history. Germline assignment: CDR1 LGHNA and CDR2 YSLEER. With V trimmed by 0 bases and J by 3 bases, 8 bases remained unmatched. The CDR3 sequence is 17 residues long. Libraries were prepared by immunoSEQ multiplex PCR; TCRdb keeps only in-frame clonotypes and omits some of them. Here the sample spans 160,000 or so clones, about 90% being singletons. This sequence originates from a human donor with acute COVID-19. The donor label of this sample is uncertain. This chain joins TRBV4-3 and TRBJ1-3, with 7 bases lining up with TRBD1. Sequenced material: PBMCs or T cells enriched from blood (not recorded which). The CDR3 here is CASSQDRRGGFGNTIYF. In DNA form, the CDR3 reads TGCGCCAGCAGCCAAGATCGTAGAGGGGGCTTTGGAAACACCATATATTTT.